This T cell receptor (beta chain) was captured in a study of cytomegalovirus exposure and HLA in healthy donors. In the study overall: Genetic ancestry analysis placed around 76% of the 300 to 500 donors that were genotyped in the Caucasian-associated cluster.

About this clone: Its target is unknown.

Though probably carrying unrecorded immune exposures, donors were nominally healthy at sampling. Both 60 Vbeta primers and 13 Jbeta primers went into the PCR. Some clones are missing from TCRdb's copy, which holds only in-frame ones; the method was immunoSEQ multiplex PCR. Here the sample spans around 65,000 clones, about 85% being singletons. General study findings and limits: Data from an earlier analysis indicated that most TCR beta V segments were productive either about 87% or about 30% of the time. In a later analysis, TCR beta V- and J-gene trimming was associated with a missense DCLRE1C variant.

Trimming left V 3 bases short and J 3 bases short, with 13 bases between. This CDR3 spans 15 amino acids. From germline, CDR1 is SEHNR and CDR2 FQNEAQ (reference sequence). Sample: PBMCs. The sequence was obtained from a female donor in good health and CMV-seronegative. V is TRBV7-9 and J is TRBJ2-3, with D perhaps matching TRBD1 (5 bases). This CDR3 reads CASSFRAEVTDTQYF. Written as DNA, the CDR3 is TGTGCCAGCAGCTTCAGGGCAGAGGTAACAGATACGCAGTATTTT.